The 21 T cell receptor beta chains given below trace back to one sample, sequenced in a study of T-cell reconstitution after alpha-beta-depleted transplantation in children. Unique molecular identifiers tagged the TCRbeta library. One entry per CDR3 protein results from TCRdb running MiXCR on the PCR reads. This sample has about 110,000 distinct CDR3 sequences, with about 6% found just once. The sample consisted of PBMCs, mostly from graft donor cells, taken 360 days after TCRalphabeta/CD19-depleted stem cell transplant. The origin of the receptors is a male patient under 10 years old who had a stem cell transplant for acute lymphoblastic leukemia, so the T cells may come from the graft donor.

This clonotype appeared many times. The chain has TRBV7-9 and TRBJ2-1, with D possibly being TRBD1 (6 bases). The CDR3 extends over 12 amino acids. Germline loops: CDR1 SEHNR, CDR2 FQNEAQ (reference sequence). Trimming pared 5 bases from V and 8 bases from J, leaving 10 bases between. The CDR3 loop is CASSPRGHEQFF. CDR3 bases: TGTGCCAGCAGCCCCAGGGGCCATGAGCAGTTCTTC.

The chain links TRBV27 to TRBJ2-7; D may be TRBD2 (6 bases). Per germline, CDR1 MNHEY and CDR2 SMNVEV (reference sequence). V lost 1 base to trimming and J lost 5 bases, with 21 bases between them. The CDR3 runs 17 residues. CDR3 DNA: TGTGCCAGCAGTTTATACCCACCAGAGGGCAGGGAGGACGAGCAGTACTTC. Encoded protein: CASSLYPPEGREDEQYF.

CDR3 DNA: TGTGCCAGCAGCGTTGGGCCGGGACAGGGCTCCTACGAGCAGTACTTC. The encoded protein is CASSVGPGQGSYEQYF. The chain has TRBV9 and TRBJ2-7, with 9 bases identical to TRBD1. There are 16 residues in the CDR3. J gave up 0 bases and V 2 bases, and 6 bases lay outside the gene matches. Germline CDR1 and CDR2: SGDLS and YYNGEE.

This clonotype was counted between two and nine times. CDR3 amino acids: CASSPGAGGSYEQYF. Written as DNA, the CDR3 is TGTGCCAGCAGCCCCGGAGCGGGAGGGTCCTACGAGCAGTACTTC. The V gene is TRBV6-2 or TRBV6-3, the J gene TRBJ2-7, with 10 positions matching TRBD2. Losses at the gene ends were 6 bases for V and 1 base for J; bases not matched to a gene: 6. The CDR3 consists of 15 residues. Looked up from germline, CDR1 is MNHEY and CDR2 is SVGEGT.

The table lists this clonotype with many counts. The genes are TRBV4-3 and TRBJ2-1; TRBD1 is a possible D gene (5 bases). Germline V gene lookup returns CDR1 LGHNA and CDR2 YSLEER. Trimming took 0 bases from V and 13 from J, leaving 19 bases between them. The CDR3 has 15 residues. The CDR3 reads CASSQEYASRQGQFF. CDR3 sequence (DNA): TGCGCCAGCAGCCAAGAGTACGCCTCGAGGCAGGGACAGTTCTTC.

The rearrangement uses TRBV10-2 and TRBJ2-1; 7 nucleotides align to TRBD1. Germline-derived CDR1 and CDR2 are WSHSY and SAAADI. With 4 bases clipped from V and 8 bases from J, the junction kept 8 bases outside the gene matches. CDR3 length equals 14 residues. The CDR3: CASSVGGFIDEQFF. In DNA form, the CDR3 reads TGCGCCAGCAGTGTAGGGGGCTTTATCGATGAGCAGTTCTTC.

This clonotype showed up many times. The genes are TRBV5-1 and TRBJ2-2; D gene ambiguous. Trimming shortened V by 4 bases and J by 3 bases, and 1 base separated the two germline ends. CDR3 length: 11 residues. Germline V gene data show CDR1 as SGHRS and CDR2 as YFSETQ. DNA of the CDR3: TGCGCCAGCAGCGACACCGGGGAGCTGTTTTTT. Its protein product is CASSDTGELFF.

This clonotype has at least ten counts. Here the CDR3 DNA reads TGCAGTGCTGACAGTTTTTTTTCCTACGAGCAGTACTTC. Translated, it gives CSADSFFSYEQYF. The J gene is TRBJ2-7, the V gene TRBV20-1; D might be TRBD1 (5 bases). Germline CDR1 reads DFQATT; CDR2 reads SNEGSKA (reference sequence). Trimming took 5 bases from V and 1 from J, leaving 12 bases between them. This CDR3 region has 13 residues.

This clonotype was counted ten times or more. The CDR3 DNA is TGTGCCAGCAGTCCCCGGGATAGCGGACTCACAGATACGCAGTATTTT. Encoded protein: CASSPRDSGLTDTQYF. V and J are TRBV12-3 or TRBV12-4 and TRBJ2-3; a weak D match, TRBD2 (6 bases). V lost 5 bases and J lost 2, with 17 bases in between. The CDR3 is made up of 16 amino acids.

This clonotype was found a few times. The gene calls are TRBV29-1 and TRBJ1-2, with no clear D. CDR1 SQVTM and CDR2 ANQGSEA come from the germline V gene. The CDR3 extends over 11 amino acids. The V and J ends lost 3 bases and 5 bases respectively, with 7 bases between them. Here the CDR3 reads CSVDMSYGYTF. CDR3 coding DNA: TGCAGCGTTGATATGTCTTATGGCTACACCTTC.

This clonotype was counted at least ten times. This chain uses TRBV7-2 with TRBJ2-5; 7 nucleotides match TRBD2. With V trimmed by 1 base and J by 5 bases, 4 bases remained unmatched. In germline, CDR1 is SGHTA, CDR2 FQGNSA. The length of the CDR3 is 14 residues. The CDR3 sequence: CASSLVGGRETQYF. The CDR3 coding sequence is TGTGCCAGCAGCTTAGTGGGAGGGAGGGAGACCCAGTACTTC.

Regarding this clonotype: A read error may be the cause here, since a much bigger clone is one base away. The CDR3 does not close with the conserved phenylalanine or tryptophan, likely indicating a read error. The CDR3 loop reads CASSLGKGYYEQYY. In nucleotides, the CDR3 is TGTGCCAGCAGCTTAGGGAAGGGTTACTACGAGCAGTACTAC. The chain is built from TRBV7-2 and TRBJ2-7; D ambiguous. CDR3 length: 14 residues. The ends were cut back, 1 base at V and 3 bases at J, with 10 bases in the middle. The germline V gene encodes CDR1 SGHTA and CDR2 FQGNSA.

This clonotype was observed many times. The CDR3 spells CASSVAGSTDTQYF. CDR3 DNA: TGTGCCAGCAGCGTAGCAGGTAGCACAGATACGCAGTATTTT. The chain employs TRBV9 and TRBJ2-3; D unresolved. Trimming cost V 0 bases and J 0 bases, with 5 bases left between them. The CDR3 consists of 14 residues. The germline gives CDR1 SGDLS, CDR2 YYNGEE.

A few counts support this clonotype. The V call is TRBV6-2 or TRBV6-3, the J call TRBJ2-7; D possibly corresponds to TRBD2 (6 bases). CDR1 is MNHEY and CDR2 is SVGEGT in the germline V gene. Trimming left V 6 bases short and J 0 bases short, with 12 bases between. This CDR3 has 14 amino acids. The CDR3 region is CASSGDFLSYEQYF. DNA of the CDR3: TGTGCCAGCAGCGGGGACTTCCTCTCCTACGAGCAGTACTTC.

V and J are TRBV4-3 and TRBJ2-4; D perhaps matches TRBD2 (6 bases). The V end lost 0 bases, the J end lost 1 base, and 7 bases lay between the germline ends. This CDR3 comprises 15 residues. Germline V CDR1 and CDR2: LGHNA, YSLEER. CDR3 protein: CASSQERDAKNIQYF. The DNA for the CDR3 is TGCGCCAGCAGCCAAGAGCGGGATGCCAAAAACATTCAGTACTTC.

In regard to this clonotype: Given a much more abundant clone one base away, this may be a read error. The chain combines TRBV5-6 with TRBJ2-3; either TRBD1 or TRBD2 may fit D (5 bases each). CDR3 size: 16 residues. Germline assignment: CDR1 SGHDT and CDR2 YYEEEE. The CDR3 region has the DNA TGTGTCAGCAGCTTGGGGCTCGGCGGGAGCACAGATACGCAGTATTTT. Translation: CVSSLGLGGSTDTQYF.

This chain uses TRBV28 with TRBJ2-5; D unresolved. The CDR3 totals 15 residues. The germline V gene encodes CDR1 MDHEN and CDR2 SYDVKM. Trimming pared 4 bases from V and 5 bases from J, leaving 17 bases between. The CDR3 nucleotides are TGTGCCAGCAGTTACCTTGTGGGGTCCGGGGAGACCCAGTACTTC. It translates to CASSYLVGSGETQYF. Together with reference TRBV28 and TRBJ2-5, the CDR3 gives the full variable domain: DVKVTQSSRYLVKRTGEKVFLECVQDMDHENMFWYRQDPGLGLRLIYFSYDVKMKEKGDIPEGYSVSREKKERFSLILESASTNQTSMYLCASSYLVGSGETQYFGPGTRLLVL.

V gene TRBV7-2 combines with J gene TRBJ1-5; D is perhaps TRBD1 (5 bases). Germline CDR1 and CDR2: SGHTA and FQGNSA. The CDR3 length is 15 residues. V dropped 5 bases and J dropped 1 base, with 12 bases sitting between them. This chain's CDR3 is CASSGDGRSNQPQHF. CDR3 in DNA: TGTGCCAGCAGCGGGGACGGGCGGAGCAATCAGCCCCAGCATTTT.

At least ten counts were recorded for this clonotype. This chain links TRBV4-3 with TRBJ2-1; D is possibly TRBD2 (5 bases). V was shortened by 4 bases and J by 6 bases, with 10 bases between the two germline ends. Germline values: CDR1 LGHNA, CDR2 YSLEER. The CDR3 runs to 13 residues. The CDR3 loop reads CASSRASRNEQFF. The CDR3 coding sequence is TGCGCCAGCAGCCGGGCTAGCCGCAATGAGCAGTTCTTC.

There are many counts of this clonotype. V is TRBV5-1 and J is TRBJ2-6; D ambiguous. Germline CDR1 SGHRS, CDR2 YFSETQ. V was pared by 0 bases and J by 3 bases, with 7 bases between. CDR3 size: 15 residues. Written as DNA, the CDR3 is TGCGCCAGCAGCTTGGAAGGGAATGGGGCCAACGTCCTGACTTTC. Its protein is CASSLEGNGANVLTF.

This clonotype was seen a handful of times. This chain uses TRBV6-2 or TRBV6-3 with TRBJ1-6, with D possibly TRBD1 on 5 matching bases. The CDR3 is 16 residues long. With 6 bases removed from V and 0 bases from J, the gap between germline ends came to 12 bases. The germline V gene has CDR1 MNHEY and CDR2 SVGEGT. The CDR3 loop is CASSGTLSSYNSPLHF. The CDR3 DNA reads as TGTGCCAGCAGCGGGACGTTGAGCTCCTATAATTCACCCCTCCACTTT.